This TCR beta chain was captured by sequencing in a study of T-cell memory formation after mild COVID-19. Turning to the study itself: Clusters were largely donor specific. Study conclusions and caveats: Clonal second-wave expansions that peaked on day 37 had unconfirmed SARS-CoV-2 specificity.

The sample holds a few counts of this clonotype. Its specificity is not known. TCRdb reprocessed the 5' RACE reads with MiXCR, giving one entry per CDR3 protein. The sample consists of 120,000 to 150,000 distinct CDR3 sequences, 6% of them appearing once. CDR1 is DFQATT, CDR2 SNEGSKA, per germline (reference sequence). V was trimmed by 3 bases and J by 0 bases, leaving 7 bases between them. This CDR3 has 13 residues. The specimen sequenced was PBMCs or a T cell subset sorted from them (not recorded which). This receptor was identified in an adult woman who had mild COVID-19 (a few samples of this study predate the infection). Cell type and time point are not known. The chain employs TRBV20-1 and TRBJ2-3; D ambiguous. CDR3 protein: CSASSSSTDTQYF. The CDR3 region has the DNA TGCAGTGCTAGCTCGTCCAGCACAGATACGCAGTATTTT.